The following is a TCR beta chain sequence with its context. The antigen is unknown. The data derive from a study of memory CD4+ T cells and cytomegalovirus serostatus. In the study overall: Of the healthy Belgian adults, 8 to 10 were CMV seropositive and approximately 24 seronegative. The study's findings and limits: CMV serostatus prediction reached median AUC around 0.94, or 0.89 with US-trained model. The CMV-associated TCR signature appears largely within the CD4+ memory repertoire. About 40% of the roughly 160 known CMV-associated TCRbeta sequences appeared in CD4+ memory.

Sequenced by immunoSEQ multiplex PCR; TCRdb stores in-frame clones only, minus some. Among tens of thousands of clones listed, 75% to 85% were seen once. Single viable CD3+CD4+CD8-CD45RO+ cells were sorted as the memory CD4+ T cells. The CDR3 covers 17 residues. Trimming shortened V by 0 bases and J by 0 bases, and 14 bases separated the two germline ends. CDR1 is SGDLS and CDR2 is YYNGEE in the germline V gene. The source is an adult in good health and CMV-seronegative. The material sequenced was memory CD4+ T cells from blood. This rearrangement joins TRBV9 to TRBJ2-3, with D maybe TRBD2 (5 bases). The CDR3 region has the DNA TGTGCCAGCAGCGTAGCTCTTCGGGATGAGAGCACAGATACGCAGTATTTT. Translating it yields CASSVALRDESTDTQYF.